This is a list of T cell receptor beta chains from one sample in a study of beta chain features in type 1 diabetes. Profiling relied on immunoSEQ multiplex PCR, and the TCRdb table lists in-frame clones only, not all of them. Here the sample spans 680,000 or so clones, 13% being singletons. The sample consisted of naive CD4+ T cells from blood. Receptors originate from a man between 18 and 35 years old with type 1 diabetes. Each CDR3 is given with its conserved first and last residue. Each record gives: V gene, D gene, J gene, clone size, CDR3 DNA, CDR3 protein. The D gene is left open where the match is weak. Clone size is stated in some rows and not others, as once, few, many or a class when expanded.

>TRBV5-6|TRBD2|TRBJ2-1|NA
TGTGCCAGCAGCCCCCAGCGGGACTACCAGGGATTTGATGAGCAGTTCTTC
CASSPQRDYQGFDEQFF
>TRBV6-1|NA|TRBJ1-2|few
TGTGCCAGCAGTGAAAACAGCCACTATGGCTACACCTTC
CASSENSHYGYTF
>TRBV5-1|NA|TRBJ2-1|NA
TGCGCCAGCAGCTTGGACAGGAACTACAATGAGCAGTTCTTC
CASSLDRNYNEQFF
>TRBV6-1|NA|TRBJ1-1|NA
TGTGCCAGCCCACCAACAGGGTTAACTGAAGCTTTCTTT
CASPPTGLTEAFF
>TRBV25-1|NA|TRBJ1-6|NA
TGTGCCAGCAGTGGAGGTGTTGGACGGTCCTATAATTCACCCCTCCACTTT
CASSGGVGRSYNSPLHF
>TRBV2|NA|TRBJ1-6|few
TGTGCCAGCAGTGTAGGGGGACTGATTAATTCACCCCTCCACTTT
CASSVGGLINSPLHF
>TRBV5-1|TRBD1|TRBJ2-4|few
TGCGCCAGCAGCTTCGGGACAGGCCATTACATTCAGTACTTC
CASSFGTGHYIQYF
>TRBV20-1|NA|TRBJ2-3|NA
TGCAGTGCTAGTACAGATACGCAGTATTTT
CSASTDTQYF
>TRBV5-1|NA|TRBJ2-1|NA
TGCGCCAGCAGCTTGGTGCTGAATGAGCAGTTCTTC
CASSLVLNEQFF
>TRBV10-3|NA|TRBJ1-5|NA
TGTGCCATCAGTGAGTTTGATGGGTTGGGACAGCCCCAGCATTTT
CAISEFDGLGQPQHF
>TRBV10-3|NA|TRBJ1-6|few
TGTGCCATCGGGAGGGACTCACCCCTCCACTTT
CAIGRDSPLHF
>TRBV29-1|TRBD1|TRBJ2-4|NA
TGCAGCGTTACCGACATGGACAGGGGTTTTAGCAAAAACATTCAGTACTTC
CSVTDMDRGFSKNIQYF
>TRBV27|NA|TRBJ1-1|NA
TGTGCCAGCCGGAGGGGCACTGAAGCTTTCTTT
CASRRGTEAFF
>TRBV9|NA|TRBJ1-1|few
TGTGCCAGCAGCGGGAACAGCTTGAACACTGAAGCTTTCTTT
CASSGNSLNTEAFF
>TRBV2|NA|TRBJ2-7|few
TGTGCCAGCAGTGTACAGGTCTACGAGCAGTACTTC
CASSVQVYEQYF
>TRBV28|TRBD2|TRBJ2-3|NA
TGTGCCAGCAGTTTTAGCGGGGGAGGGGCAGATACGCAGTATTTT
CASSFSGGGADTQYF
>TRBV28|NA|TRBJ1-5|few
TGTGCCAGCAGCCCCAGGAGGCACAGTCAGCCCCAGCATTTT
CASSPRRHSQPQHF
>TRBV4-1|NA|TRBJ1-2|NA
TGCGCCAGCAGCCAAGAGGAAGCTTGGAGCTATGGCTACACCTTC
CASSQEEAWSYGYTF
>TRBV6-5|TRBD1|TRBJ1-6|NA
TGTGCCAGCTCCGGGACAGGGGCTTCACCCCTCCACTTT
CASSGTGASPLHF
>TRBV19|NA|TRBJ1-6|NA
TGTGCCAGTACCGATTCAGGGCAGGGAATTAATTCACCCCTCCACTTT
CASTDSGQGINSPLHF
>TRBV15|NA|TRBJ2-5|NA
TGTGCCACCAGCAGAGATTATCAGAGTGGGGAGACCCAGTACTTC
CATSRDYQSGETQYF
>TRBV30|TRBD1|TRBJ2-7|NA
TGTGCCTGGAACCAGGGACAGGGGGCCGAGCAGTACTTC
CAWNQGQGAEQYF
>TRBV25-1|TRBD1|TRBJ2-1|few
TGTGCCAGCAGTGGAGGGGGCGCAGGGTCCAATGAGCAGTTCTTC
CASSGGGAGSNEQFF
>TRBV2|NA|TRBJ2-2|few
TGTGCCAGCAACCCGGGGGCGAACACCGGGGAGCTGTTTTTT
CASNPGANTGELFF
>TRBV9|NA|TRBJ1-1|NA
TGTGCCAGCAACAGGGAGGGGATGAACACTGAAGCTTTCTTT
CASNREGMNTEAFF
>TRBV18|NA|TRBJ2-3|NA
TGTGCCAGCTCACCAAACGGTGGGGGGAACACAGATACGCAGTATTTT
CASSPNGGGNTDTQYF
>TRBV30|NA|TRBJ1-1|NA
TGTGCCTGGAGTGTAGGAGAGTACACTGAAGCTTTCTTT
CAWSVGEYTEAFF
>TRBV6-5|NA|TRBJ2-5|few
TGTGCCAGCATGTGGGACCCCGAGGGTGAGACCCAGTACTTC
CASMWDPEGETQYF
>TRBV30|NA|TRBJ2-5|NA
TGTGCCTGGAGTAGGCAGGGCGGAGAGACCCAGTACTTC
CAWSRQGGETQYF
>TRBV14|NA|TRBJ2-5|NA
TGTGCCAGCAGCCAAGGGACGAAGTTTAGCGGCCAAAAAGAGACCCAGTACTTC
CASSQGTKFSGQKETQYF
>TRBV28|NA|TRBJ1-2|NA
TGTGCCAGCAGTTTAGGGCCGGGGGCCTGGTATGGCTACACCTTC
CASSLGPGAWYGYTF
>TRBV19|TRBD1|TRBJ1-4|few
TGTGCCAGTAGTATAGACCCCCGACAGGGGGTCCTAACAAAACTGTTTTTT
CASSIDPRQGVLTKLFF
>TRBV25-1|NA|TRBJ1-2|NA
TGTGCCAGCAGTGAATGGGGTTATGGCTACACCTTC
CASSEWGYGYTF
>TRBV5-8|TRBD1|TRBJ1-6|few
TGTGCCAGCAGCTCGGGAAGGGGGCGGATCGGGTTTAGGAATTCACCCCTCCACTTT
CASSSGRGRIGFRNSPLHF
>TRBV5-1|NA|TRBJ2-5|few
TGCGCCAGCAGCTTGTACGACGAGACCCAGTACTTC
CASSLYDETQYF
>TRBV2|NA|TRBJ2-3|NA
TGTGCCAGCAGTGTGGCAGGCGATACTAGCACAGATACGCAGTATTTT
CASSVAGDTSTDTQYF
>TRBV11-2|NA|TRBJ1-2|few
TGTGCCAGCAGCTTAAGGGACCGACTTTATGGCTACACCTTC
CASSLRDRLYGYTF
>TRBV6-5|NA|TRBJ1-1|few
TGTGCCAGCAGTTCGCAGGGAGTTGAAGCTTTCTTT
CASSSQGVEAFF
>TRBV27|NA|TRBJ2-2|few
TGTGCCAGCAACAATAGGGATGGAAACGGGGAGCTGTTTTTT
CASNNRDGNGELFF
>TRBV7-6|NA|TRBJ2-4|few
TGTGCCAGCAGCGCCACCGTGGGAGCCAAAAACATTCAGTACTTC
CASSATVGAKNIQYF
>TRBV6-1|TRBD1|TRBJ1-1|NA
TGTGCCAGCAGTGAAGACAGGGGGAACACTGAAGCTTTCTTT
CASSEDRGNTEAFF
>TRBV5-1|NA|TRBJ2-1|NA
TGCGCCAGCAGCGACATGGAACACAATGAGCAGTTCTTC
CASSDMEHNEQFF
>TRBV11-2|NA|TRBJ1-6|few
TGTGCCAGCAGGCCTCCGGCATCACCCCTCCACTTT
CASRPPASPLHF
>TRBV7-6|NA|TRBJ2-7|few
TGTGCCAGCAGCCTTGGACAGCCACACGAGCAGTACTTC
CASSLGQPHEQYF
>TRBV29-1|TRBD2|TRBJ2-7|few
TGCAGCGTTCGGGAGGGGGAGTACTCCTACGAGCAGTACTTC
CSVREGEYSYEQYF
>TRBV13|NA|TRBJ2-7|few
TGTGCCAGCAGCTTATTTTACGAGCAGTACTTC
CASSLFYEQYF
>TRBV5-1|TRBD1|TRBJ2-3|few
TGCGCCAGCAGCCCAGAAGGGGGCAAGGATACGCAGTATTTT
CASSPEGGKDTQYF
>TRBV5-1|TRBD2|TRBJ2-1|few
TGCGCCAGCAGCTCACTAGCGGGGGGAAATTACAATGAGCAGTTCTTC
CASSSLAGGNYNEQFF
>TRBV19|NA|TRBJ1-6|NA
TGTGCCAGTAGCCGGACCTCAGGAGACTCACCCCTCCACTTT
CASSRTSGDSPLHF
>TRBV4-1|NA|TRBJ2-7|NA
TGCGCCAGCAGCCGCGCAATATCTACATACGAGCAGTACTTC
CASSRAISTYEQYF
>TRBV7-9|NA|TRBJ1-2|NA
TGTGCCAGCAGCCCCAGCGGAGGGGTCTATGGCTACACCTTC
CASSPSGGVYGYTF
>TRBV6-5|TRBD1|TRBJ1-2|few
TGTGCCAGCAGATCCGGGGACAGCTATGGCTACACCTTC
CASRSGDSYGYTF
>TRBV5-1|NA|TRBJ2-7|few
TGCGCCAGCAGCATCGGGACCTCCTACGAGCAGTACTTC
CASSIGTSYEQYF
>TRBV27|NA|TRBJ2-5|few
TGTGCCAGCAGTTTATTAGGGGAGACCCAGTACTTC
CASSLLGETQYF